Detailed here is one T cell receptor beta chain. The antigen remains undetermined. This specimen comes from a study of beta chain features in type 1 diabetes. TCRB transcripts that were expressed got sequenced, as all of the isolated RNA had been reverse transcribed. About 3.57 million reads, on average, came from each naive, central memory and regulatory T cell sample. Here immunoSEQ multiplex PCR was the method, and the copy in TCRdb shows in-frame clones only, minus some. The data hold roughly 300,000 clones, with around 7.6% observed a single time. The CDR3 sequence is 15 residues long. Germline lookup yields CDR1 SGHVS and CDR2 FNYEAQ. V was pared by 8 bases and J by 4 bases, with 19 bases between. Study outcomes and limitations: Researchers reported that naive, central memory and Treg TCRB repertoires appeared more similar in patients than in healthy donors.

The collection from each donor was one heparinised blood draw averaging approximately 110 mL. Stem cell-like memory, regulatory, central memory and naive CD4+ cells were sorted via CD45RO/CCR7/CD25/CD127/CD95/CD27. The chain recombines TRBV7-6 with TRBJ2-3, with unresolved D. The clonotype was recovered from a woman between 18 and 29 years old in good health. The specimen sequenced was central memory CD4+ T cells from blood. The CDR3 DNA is TGTGCCAGCGCAGTCCGTCTAGATCGCGCAGATACGCAGTATTTT. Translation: CASAVRLDRADTQYF.